This TCR beta chain was obtained from a study of blood T cell repertoires in COVID-19. Study at large: The United States, Italy and Spain provided the acute and convalescent COVID-19 samples.

In the study's own analysis: How many nucleated cells were present was estimated from reference gene primer amplification. Sequencing used immunoSEQ multiplex PCR; TCRdb keeps in-frame clones, though not all of them. D and trimming were read from the DNA, whereas the V and J calls and clone size are those reported in that table. The sample consists of approximately 220,000 clones, over 75% of them appearing once. Material for sequencing was peripheral blood. The source is a woman aged 80 or over with acute or convalescent COVID-19.

The CDR3 protein is CSVATGNYGYTF. The CDR3 DNA reads as TGCAGCGTTGCGACGGGAAACTATGGCTACACCTTC. The chain has TRBV29-1 and TRBJ1-2, with no clear D. This CDR3 comprises 12 residues. The ends were cut back, 4 bases at V and 2 bases at J, with 8 bases in the middle. Looked up from germline, CDR1 is SQVTM and CDR2 is ANQGSEA. The whole variable domain, filled in from reference TRBV29-1 and TRBJ1-2, reads SAVISQKPSRDICQRGTSLTIQCQVDSQVTMMFWYRQQPGQSLTLIATANQGSEATYESGFVIDKFPISRPNLTFSTLTVSNMSPEDSSIYLCSVATGNYGYTFGSGTRLTVV.